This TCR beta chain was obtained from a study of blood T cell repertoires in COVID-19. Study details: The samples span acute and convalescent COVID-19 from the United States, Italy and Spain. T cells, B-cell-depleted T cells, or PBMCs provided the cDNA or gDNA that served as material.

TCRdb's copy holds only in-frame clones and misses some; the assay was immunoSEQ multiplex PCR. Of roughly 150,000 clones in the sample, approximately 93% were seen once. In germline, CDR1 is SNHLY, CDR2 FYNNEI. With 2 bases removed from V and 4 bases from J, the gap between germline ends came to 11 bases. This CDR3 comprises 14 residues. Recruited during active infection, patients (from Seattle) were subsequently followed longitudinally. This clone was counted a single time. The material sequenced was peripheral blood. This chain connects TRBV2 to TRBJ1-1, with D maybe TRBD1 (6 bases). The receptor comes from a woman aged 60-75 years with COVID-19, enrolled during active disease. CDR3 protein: CASSEIGGGTEAFF. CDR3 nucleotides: TGTGCCAGCAGTGAAATTGGGGGCGGCACTGAAGCTTTCTTT.